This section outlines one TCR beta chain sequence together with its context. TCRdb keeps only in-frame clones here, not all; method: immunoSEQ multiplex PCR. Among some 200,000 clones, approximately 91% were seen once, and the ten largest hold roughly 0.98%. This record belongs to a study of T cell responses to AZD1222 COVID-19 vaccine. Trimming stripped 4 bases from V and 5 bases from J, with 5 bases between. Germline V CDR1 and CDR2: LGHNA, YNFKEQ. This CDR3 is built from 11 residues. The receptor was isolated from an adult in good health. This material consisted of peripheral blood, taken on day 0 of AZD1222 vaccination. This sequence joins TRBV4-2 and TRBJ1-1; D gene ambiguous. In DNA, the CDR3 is TGTGCCAGCAGCCTGGGGACTGAAGCTTTCTTT. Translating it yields CASSLGTEAFF.